A selection of T cell receptor beta chains follows, all from one sample in a study of blood T cells in healthy people across ages. From the 5' RACE reads, TCRdb called clonotypes with MiXCR, one entry per CDR3 protein. The sample lists 870,000 or so distinct CDR3 sequences, more than 25% occurring once. Sequencing used blood. The receptors originated from a woman of 80 years or more in good health. CDR3s include the opening cysteine and the closing phenylalanine or tryptophan. D genes are given only for firm matches.

cdr3_length,d_call,v_call,cdr3_aa
15,TRBD1,TRBV5-4,CASSLRQGIFNEQFF
13,NA,TRBV29-1,CSVEYTSNTEAFF
15,NA,TRBV12-3/TRBV12-4,CASSRPYSSYNEQFF
15,TRBD1,TRBV7-2,CASSSTGAVYNERFF
16,TRBD1,TRBV19,CASSTPRTGGGETQYF
13,TRBD1,TRBV5-1,CASSYGQGGELFF
16,TRBD2,TRBV7-2,CASSYGTSGGHNEQFF
16,NA,TRBV10-2,CASSDGTSPLNYGYTF
15,NA,TRBV21-1,CASSRWDSMNTEAFF
15,NA,TRBV7-9,CATKGGGLSSYEQYF
17,TRBD2,TRBV10-3,CAIRATSGGAAVYEQYF
14,TRBD1,TRBV6-6,CASSYGTDSYEQYF
12,NA,TRBV7-9,CASSFISYEQYF
15,TRBD2,TRBV30,CAWRPRLAGGNEQFF
14,NA,TRBV7-9,CASSSGSPGSPLHF
17,NA,TRBV24-1,CATSKTGEGLGTGELFF
14,NA,TRBV29-1,CSASGPGINYGHTF
20,TRBD2,TRBV6-2/TRBV6-3,CASSYVPRLAGVGEGETQYF
12,NA,TRBV30,CAWSVRGLGQHF
14,NA,TRBV29-1,CSVTRSQMNTEAFF
14,TRBD2,TRBV20-1,CSARSSGRSHEQYF
13,TRBD1,TRBV7-9,CASSLGQGRKLFF
12,NA,TRBV28,CASSLERLKLFF
18,NA,TRBV12-5,CASGLETTIFAQVNEQYF
16,TRBD2,TRBV11-1,CASRPLLAGSLNEQFF